This T cell receptor (beta chain) came from a study of PD-L1 blockade in urothelial cancer. Overall study context: Intravenous atezolizumab, 1,200 mg every 3 weeks, was begun by patients around 2014. At 3 weeks (second dose) and 6 weeks after starting treatment, blood was analyzed.

Repertoires were generated with immunoSEQ multiplex PCR, while TCRdb's copy carries only in-frame clones and drops some. The sample lists approximately 100,000 clones, around 90% occurring once. V was pared by 5 bases and J by 4 bases, with 11 bases between. This CDR3 comprises 13 residues. The V gene's germline CDR1 is WSHSY and CDR2 SAAADI. As to time point: pretreatment peripheral blood. Only one count was recorded for this clone. The TCR was taken from a woman older than 75 with urothelial cancer. The material sequenced was PBMCs, taken around atezolizumab (anti-PD-L1) treatment. The rearrangement uses TRBV10-2 and TRBJ1-2; no reliable D call. DNA for the CDR3: TGCGCCAGCAGTAGCGACGGGATCTATGGCTACACCTTC. Its protein is CASSSDGIYGYTF.